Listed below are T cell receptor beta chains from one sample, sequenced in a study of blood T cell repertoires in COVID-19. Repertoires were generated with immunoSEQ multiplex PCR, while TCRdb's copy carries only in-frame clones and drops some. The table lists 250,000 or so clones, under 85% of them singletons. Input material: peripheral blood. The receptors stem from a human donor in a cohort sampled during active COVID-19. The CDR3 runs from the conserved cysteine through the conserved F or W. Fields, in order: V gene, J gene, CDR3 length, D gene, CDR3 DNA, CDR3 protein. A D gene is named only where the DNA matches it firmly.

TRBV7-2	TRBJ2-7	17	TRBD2	TGTGCCAGCAGCTTCCAGACCGGGACTAGCGGGATGGGCGAGCAGTACTTC	CASSFQTGTSGMGEQYF
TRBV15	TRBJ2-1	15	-	TGTGCCACCAGCAGAGAGTCGTGGAGGGCCGGTGAGCAGTTCTTC	CATSRESWRAGEQFF
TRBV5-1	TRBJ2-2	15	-	TGCGCCAGCAGCGCTAGGACAGAAAACACCGGGGAGCTGTTTTTT	CASSARTENTGELFF
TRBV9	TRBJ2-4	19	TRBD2	TGTGCCAGCAGCCCCGGGACTAGCGGGGAGGCTATAGCCAAAAACATTCAGTACTTC	CASSPGTSGEAIAKNIQYF
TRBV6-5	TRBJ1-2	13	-	TGTGCCAGCAGTTACTCACCAGACAGGGGCTACACCTTC	CASSYSPDRGYTF
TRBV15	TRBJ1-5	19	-	TGTGCCACCAGCAGAGGCCCCGGCCCGGGACTCAATAGCAATCAGCCCCAGCATTTT	CATSRGPGPGLNSNQPQHF
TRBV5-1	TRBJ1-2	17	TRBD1	TGCGCCAGCAGCGGGGCGGACAGGCCTGGGGGGACCTATGGCTACACCTTC	CASSGADRPGGTYGYTF
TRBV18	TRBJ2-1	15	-	TGTGCCAGCTCTGCGACTCGCCCGATACACAATGAGCAGTTCTTC	CASSATRPIHNEQFF
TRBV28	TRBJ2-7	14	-	TGTGCCAGCAGTTTTGTGGGGAGAACCTACGAGCAGTACTTC	CASSFVGRTYEQYF
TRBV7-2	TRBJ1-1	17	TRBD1	TGTGCCAGCAGCTCATTCGGAATAGGGACAGCGAACACTGAAGCTTTCTTT	CASSSFGIGTANTEAFF